The present T cell receptor (beta chain) was sequenced within a study of molecular identifiers for immune sequencing clone quantification. This clonotype has a count of ten or more. MiXCR was run by TCRdb on the PCR reads, yielding one entry per CDR3 protein. The profile shows 50,000 to 75,000 distinct CDR3 sequences, around 19% of them singletons. With 3 bases removed from V and 4 bases from J, the gap between germline ends came to 13 bases. CDR1 is SQVTM, CDR2 ANQGSEA, per germline. CDR3 length: 14 amino acids. The sample was naive CD8+ T cells from blood, with Jurkat cell RNA spiked in. Stated subset: FACS-sorted CD8+CD4-CCR7+CD45RA+ naive T cells. This chain links TRBV29-1 with TRBJ2-1, with D possibly matching TRBD2 (6 bases). The receptor was isolated from a human donor in good health. Some libraries in this study had Jurkat cell RNA spiked in. The CDR3: CSVERDGEYNEQFF. For the CDR3, the DNA is TGCAGCGTTGAGCGGGATGGGGAATACAATGAGCAGTTCTTC.